The 23 T cell receptor beta chains reported below all come from one sample, sequenced in a study of response to subunit inactivated influenza vaccine. TCRdb ran MiXCR on the RT-PCR reads and lists one entry per CDR3 protein. The data contain around 200,000 distinct CDR3 sequences, over 13% of them seen just once; the ten biggest clones take up roughly 25%. The input for sequencing was CD8+ T cells sorted from PBMCs, taken around 5 days after vaccination. The source is a man between 50 and 59 years old who received an inactivated influenza vaccine.

The J gene is TRBJ1-4, the V gene TRBV7-8; D unclear. This CDR3 has 18 amino acids. Germline CDR1 is SGHVS and CDR2 is FQNEAQ. V was clipped by 1 base and J by 0 bases, with 15 bases between them. CDR3 amino acids: CASSLVGDGLPTNEKLFF. The CDR3 nucleotides read TGTGCCAGCAGCTTAGTCGGTGACGGGCTGCCAACTAATGAAAAACTGTTTTTT.

This clonotype was counted only a few times. This sequence joins TRBV6-5 and TRBJ2-7, with a weak D call TRBD1 (6 bases). Trimming left V 4 bases short and J 2 bases short, with 15 bases between. Germline V gene lookup returns CDR1 MNHEY and CDR2 SVGAGI. This CDR3 contains 15 residues. In DNA form, the CDR3 reads TGTGCCAGCAGTTCTCCTTCGGACAGTACCTACGAGCAGTACTTC. Protein: CASSSPSDSTYEQYF.

On this clonotype: This may stem from a read error, because a much larger clone lies one nucleotide away. The V gene is TRBV4-3, the J gene TRBJ1-1, with D possibly matching TRBD1 (6 bases). The CDR3 loop spans 15 amino acids. Germline CDR1 and CDR2: LGHNA and YSLEER. The CDR3 region is CASSQDTGASTEASF. As DNA, the CDR3 is TGCGCCAGCAGCCAAGATACGGGGGCGAGCACTGAAGCTTCCTTT.

This clonotype was seen only a few times. The rearrangement joins TRBV18 to TRBJ2-1; TRBD1 matches at 9 bases. Germline CDR1 reads KGHSH; CDR2 reads LQKENI. With 0 bases clipped from V and 6 bases from J, the junction kept 3 bases outside the gene matches. The CDR3 has 15 residues. In nucleotides, the CDR3 is TGTGCCAGCTCACCACCGCGGGACAGGGCCAATGAGCAGTTCTTC. Residues: CASSPPRDRANEQFF. Filled out from reference TRBV18 and TRBJ2-1, the complete variable domain reads NAGVMQNPRHLVRRRGQEARLRCSPMKGHSHVYWYRQLPEEGLKFMVYLQKENIIDESGMPKERFSAEFPKEGPSILRIQQVVRGDSAAYFCASSPPRDRANEQFFGPGTRLTVL.

This clonotype was detected ten times or more. V usage is TRBV6-2 or TRBV6-3 and J usage is TRBJ2-1; D is perhaps TRBD2 (5 bases). The CDR3 length is 18 residues. Per germline, CDR1 MNHEY and CDR2 SVGEGT. The ends were cut back, 6 bases at V and 3 bases at J, with 24 bases in the middle. The CDR3 loop reads CASSSISPSLENYNEQFF. The DNA of the CDR3 is TGTGCCAGCAGCTCTATCTCCCCTAGCCTTGAAAACTACAATGAGCAGTTCTTC.

This chain connects TRBV4-1 to TRBJ2-2; D gene ambiguous. The CDR3 sequence is 15 residues long. V lost 0 bases and J 6 bases, leaving 11 bases between the germline ends. The germline V gene has CDR1 MGHRA and CDR2 YSYEKL. CDR3 in DNA: TGCGCCAGCAGCCAAGAGCCGACGGCGCCCGGGGAGCTGTTTTTT. Protein: CASSQEPTAPGELFF.

In its sample, this clonotype was seen a few times. The rearrangement uses TRBV4-1 and TRBJ2-2, with D uncertain. The CDR3 length is 15 residues. The germline CDR1 and CDR2 sequences are MGHRA and YSYEKL. Trimming cost V 0 bases and J 6 bases, with 11 bases left between them. CDR3: CASSQDSGAAGELFF. CDR3 sequence (DNA): TGCGCCAGCAGCCAAGATTCGGGCGCGGCCGGGGAGCTGTTTTTT.

This clonotype appeared a few times. The chain uses TRBV12-3 or TRBV12-4 and TRBJ2-1, with 15 nucleotides matching TRBD2. This CDR3 has 15 residues. J was trimmed by 5 bases and V by 4 bases; bases with no gene match: 0. CDR3 in amino acids: CASSWTSGGDNEQFF. The CDR3 DNA reads as TGTGCCAGCAGTTGGACTAGCGGGGGGGACAATGAGCAGTTCTTC.

This clonotype has a handful of counts. V gene TRBV9 combines with J gene TRBJ2-3, with TRBD1 as a possible D gene (6 bases). CDR3 size: 15 residues. V shed 7 bases and J shed 5 bases, with 20 bases lying between them. Germline V gene lookup returns CDR1 SGDLS and CDR2 YYNGEE. CDR3 protein: CASSHGGTVGDTQYF. DNA of the CDR3: TGTGCCAGCTCCCATGGGGGCACAGTGGGAGATACGCAGTATTTT.

In this sample, this clonotype turned up a few times. The chain links TRBV7-8 to TRBJ2-5; D not certain. V was shortened by 1 base and J by 3 bases, with 9 bases between the two germline ends. CDR3 size: 14 residues. Germline loops: CDR1 SGHVS, CDR2 FQNEAQ. The CDR3 DNA is TGTGCCAGCAGCTTAGTGTTTTTGGAAGAGACCCAGTACTTC. Protein: CASSLVFLEETQYF.

This clonotype was counted only a few times. The rearrangement joins TRBV7-9 to TRBJ1-2, with 8 positions matching TRBD1. Germline V gene sequence: CDR1 SEHNR, CDR2 FQNEAQ (reference sequence). The ends lost 5 bases at V and 8 bases at J; junction bases unmatched: 7. This CDR3 region has 13 residues. The CDR3 region is CASSNPGGSGYTF. The CDR3 region has the DNA TGTGCCAGCAGCAACCCAGGGGGCAGCGGCTACACCTTC.

This clonotype was observed at least ten times. The chain combines TRBV7-2 with TRBJ2-7; D call uncertain. The CDR3 extends over 14 amino acids. Per germline, CDR1 SGHTA and CDR2 FQGNSA. V lost 2 bases, J lost 3 bases, and 11 bases lay in between. CDR3 residues: CASSLLHRFYEQYF. The CDR3, as DNA: TGTGCCAGCAGCTTACTGCACAGATTCTACGAGCAGTACTTC.

This clonotype has only a few counts. The chain has TRBV4-3 and TRBJ2-5; D may be TRBD1 (7 bases). Germline V gives CDR1 LGHNA, CDR2 YSLEER. V shed 1 base and J shed 5 bases, with 14 bases lying between them. This CDR3 is 15 amino acids long. In DNA form, the CDR3 reads TGCGCCAGCAGCCAAGGGGCAGGGGGGAGGGAGACCCAGTACTTC. Protein product: CASSQGAGGRETQYF.

This clonotype appeared many times. V and J are TRBV29-1 and TRBJ2-3, with 9 nucleotides matching TRBD2. J was trimmed by 0 bases and V by 2 bases; bases with no gene match: 18. Germline loops: CDR1 SQVTM, CDR2 ANQGSEA. This CDR3 has 20 amino acids. CDR3 DNA: TGCAGCGTTGAATTTCGTGCGGGAGGGCCAGAGGTAACAAGCACAGATACGCAGTATTTT. This codes for CSVEFRAGGPEVTSTDTQYF.

This clonotype has only a few counts. The V gene is TRBV12-3 or TRBV12-4, the J gene TRBJ2-1; TRBD2 matches at 9 bases. CDR3 length: 15 residues. J was trimmed by 6 bases and V by 10 bases; bases with no gene match: 13. In DNA, the CDR3 is TGTGCCATCCCGGCGGGAGGGGCTGCTTCCAATGAGCAGTTCTTC. Translated: CAIPAGGAASNEQFF.

The rearrangement joins TRBV18 to TRBJ2-7; a weak D match, TRBD2 (5 bases). The germline V and J ends were trimmed by 5 bases and 5 bases, with 19 bases remaining between them. The CDR3 contains 15 residues. The germline gives CDR1 KGHSH, CDR2 LQKENI. CDR3 region: CASSTSEGKVHEQYF. CDR3 nucleotides: TGTGCCAGCTCAACTAGTGAAGGGAAGGTCCACGAGCAGTACTTC.

The chain links TRBV5-6 to TRBJ2-7, with unresolved D. The CDR3 is 14 residues long. Germline V gene data show CDR1 as SGHDT and CDR2 as YYEEEE. The V and J ends lost 2 bases and 5 bases respectively, with 14 bases between them. The CDR3 DNA sequence: TGTGCCAGCAGCTTCCTCGCTTCGGTGAACGAGCAGTACTTC. It is translated as CASSFLASVNEQYF.

The J gene is TRBJ2-1, the V gene TRBV2; 11 nucleotides line up with TRBD2. CDR3 length: 15 residues. Germline assignment: CDR1 SNHLY and CDR2 FYNNEI. J was trimmed by 7 bases and V by 11 bases; bases with no gene match: 13. This CDR3 is CAASILAGVWNEQFF. As DNA, the CDR3 is TGTGCCGCCAGCATACTAGCGGGAGTATGGAATGAGCAGTTCTTC. Full variable domain (remainder filled in from reference TRBV2 and TRBJ2-1): EPEVTQTPSHQVTQMGQEVILRCVPISNHLYFYWYRQILGQKVEFLVSFYNNEISEKSEIFDDQFSVERPDGSNFTLKIRSTKLEDSAMYFCAASILAGVWNEQFFGPGTRLTVL.

The chain joins TRBV9 to TRBJ2-7; possibly TRBD2 for D (6 bases). The CDR3 is 14 residues long. Germline V gives CDR1 SGDLS, CDR2 YYNGEE. V was pared by 5 bases and J by 4 bases, with 16 bases between. CDR3 residues: CASSYGGTPYEQYF. CDR3 nucleotide sequence: TGTGCCAGCAGTTACGGAGGGACCCCTTACGAGCAGTACTTC. The complete variable domain, with remaining parts taken from reference TRBV9 and TRBJ2-7, reads DSGVTQTPKHLITATGQRVTLRCSPRSGDLSVYWYQQSLDQGLQFLIQYYNGEERAKGNILERFSAQQFPDLHSELNLSSLELGDSALYFCASSYGGTPYEQYFGPGTRLTVT.

This clonotype was seen many times. The V and J genes are TRBV7-9 and TRBJ2-7; 7 bases map to TRBD1. Trimming took 4 bases from V and 1 from J; bases not matched to a gene: 1. From germline, CDR1 is SEHNR and CDR2 FQNEAQ (reference sequence). This CDR3 has 13 residues. CDR3 in DNA: TGTGCCAGCAGCTGGGGACAGTCCTACGAGCAGTACTTC. Translated, it gives CASSWGQSYEQYF.

A few counts support this clonotype. The chain couples TRBV20-1 to TRBJ2-7, with a possible D match to TRBD2 (6 bases). This CDR3 has 16 amino acids. V lost 0 bases and J lost 2, with 17 bases in between. Germline-derived CDR1 and CDR2 are DFQATT and SNEGSKA (reference sequence). CDR3 protein: CSARDFGGARAYEQYF. The CDR3 DNA reads TGCAGTGCTAGAGATTTTGGAGGGGCAAGGGCCTACGAGCAGTACTTC.

CDR3 sequence reads: CSAAGTSGDGPHYNEQFF. The CDR3 bases are TGCAGTGCTGCAGGGACTAGCGGGGACGGACCCCACTACAATGAGCAGTTCTTC. The chain links TRBV20-1 to TRBJ2-1, with 13 bases fitting TRBD2. CDR3 length: 18 residues. Germline trimming cut 5 bases from V and 3 bases from J; bases unmatched to any gene: 13. Germline CDR1 reads DFQATT; CDR2 reads SNEGSKA (reference sequence).

This clonotype was counted many times. The chain joins TRBV6-5 to TRBJ2-7, with a possible D match to TRBD1 (6 bases). The CDR3 has 13 amino acids. V lost 1 base and J lost 4, with 8 bases in between. CDR1 is MNHEY and CDR2 is SVGAGI in the germline V gene. CDR3 in amino acids: CASSYYRAYEQYF. The DNA of the CDR3 is TGTGCCAGCAGTTACTACAGGGCATACGAGCAGTACTTC.